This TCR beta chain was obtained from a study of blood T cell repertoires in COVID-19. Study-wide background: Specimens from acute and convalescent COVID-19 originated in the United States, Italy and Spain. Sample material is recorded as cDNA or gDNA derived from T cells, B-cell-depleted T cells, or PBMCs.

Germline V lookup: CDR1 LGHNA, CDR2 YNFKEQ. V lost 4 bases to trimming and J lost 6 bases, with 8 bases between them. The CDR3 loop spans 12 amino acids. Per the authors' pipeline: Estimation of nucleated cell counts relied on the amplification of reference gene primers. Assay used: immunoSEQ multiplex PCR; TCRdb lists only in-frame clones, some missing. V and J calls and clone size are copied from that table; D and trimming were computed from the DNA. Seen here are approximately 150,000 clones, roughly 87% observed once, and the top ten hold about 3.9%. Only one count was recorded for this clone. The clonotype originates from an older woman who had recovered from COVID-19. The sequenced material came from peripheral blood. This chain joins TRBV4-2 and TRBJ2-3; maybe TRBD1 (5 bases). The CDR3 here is CASSPDSDTQYF. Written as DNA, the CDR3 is TGTGCCAGCAGCCCTGACAGCGATACGCAGTATTTT.